A selection of T cell receptor beta chains follows, all from one sample in a study of cytomegalovirus exposure and HLA in healthy donors. The method was immunoSEQ multiplex PCR; TCRdb's version includes in-frame clones alone and lacks a portion of them. The sample yields roughly 100,000 clones, about 80% seen once. Sequencing input: PBMCs. These receptors were taken from a man in his forties or fifties in good health and CMV-seronegative. Each CDR3 is given with its conserved first and last residue. The order of the fields is V gene, J gene, D gene, clone size, CDR3 protein, CDR3 DNA. A D gene is named only where the DNA matches it firmly. Size is omitted from some rows. Given values are once, few, many or a class for expanded clones.

v_gene: TRBV6-6; j_gene: TRBJ2-1; d_gene: TRBD2; abundance: NA; CDR3aa: CASSYNGLAGEQFF; CDR3nt: TGTGCCAGCAGTTACAACGGACTAGCCGGTGAGCAGTTCTTC
v_gene: TRBV5-1; j_gene: TRBJ2-7; d_gene: TRBD1; abundance: NA; CDR3aa: CANTVEDRSYEQYF; CDR3nt: TGCGCCAACACCGTGGAGGACAGGTCCTACGAGCAGTACTTC
v_gene: TRBV30; j_gene: TRBJ2-5; d_gene: NA; abundance: NA; CDR3aa: CAWSPRGHNQETQYF; CDR3nt: TGTGCCTGGAGCCCAAGGGGACATAACCAAGAGACCCAGTACTTC
v_gene: TRBV10-3; j_gene: TRBJ2-5; d_gene: TRBD2; abundance: few; CDR3aa: CAISETYGTSGRPTQYF; CDR3nt: TGTGCCATCAGTGAGACTTACGGGACTAGCGGGAGGCCGACCCAGTACTTC
v_gene: TRBV7-8; j_gene: TRBJ2-1; d_gene: TRBD2; abundance: NA; CDR3aa: CASSLAVAGTEQFF; CDR3nt: TGTGCCAGCAGCTTAGCGGTAGCGGGGACTGAGCAGTTCTTC
v_gene: TRBV7-8; j_gene: TRBJ2-1; d_gene: NA; abundance: NA; CDR3aa: CASSPQTGSYNEQFF; CDR3nt: TGTGCCAGCAGCCCTCAGACAGGCTCCTACAATGAGCAGTTCTTC
v_gene: TRBV18; j_gene: TRBJ1-5; d_gene: NA; abundance: NA; CDR3aa: CASSPGGRNQPQHF; CDR3nt: TGTGCCAGCTCACCAGGGGGCCGCAATCAGCCCCAGCATTTT
v_gene: TRBV5-1; j_gene: TRBJ1-6; d_gene: NA; abundance: few; CDR3aa: CASSLPRANSPLHF; CDR3nt: TGCGCCAGCAGCTTGCCCAGGGCGAATTCACCCCTCCACTTT
v_gene: TRBV4-1; j_gene: TRBJ1-3; d_gene: NA; abundance: NA; CDR3aa: CASSQRRSQNSGNTIYF; CDR3nt: TGCGCCAGCAGCCAACGCAGATCCCAGAACTCTGGAAACACCATATATTTT
v_gene: TRBV6-1; j_gene: TRBJ2-3; d_gene: TRBD1; abundance: NA; CDR3aa: CASSEEGARAADTQYF; CDR3nt: TGTGCCAGCAGTGAAGAGGGGGCGCGGGCGGCAGATACGCAGTATTTT
v_gene: TRBV7-2; j_gene: TRBJ2-1; d_gene: NA; abundance: NA; CDR3aa: CASSLDPPNTGTYNEQFF; CDR3nt: TGTGCCAGCAGCTTAGACCCGCCGAACACCGGGACCTACAATGAGCAGTTCTTC
v_gene: TRBV7-8; j_gene: TRBJ2-7; d_gene: NA; abundance: NA; CDR3aa: CASSLERSRNPYEQYF; CDR3nt: TGTGCCAGCAGCTTAGAGCGGAGTAGAAACCCCTACGAGCAGTACTTC
v_gene: TRBV4-1; j_gene: TRBJ1-3; d_gene: NA; abundance: NA; CDR3aa: CASSQESQGSGNTIYF; CDR3nt: TGCGCCAGCAGCCAAGAATCACAGGGATCTGGAAACACCATATATTTT
v_gene: TRBV4-1; j_gene: TRBJ1-2; d_gene: TRBD1; abundance: NA; CDR3aa: CASSHSGQGRGYTF; CDR3nt: TGCGCCAGCAGCCACTCAGGACAGGGGCGAGGCTACACCTTC
v_gene: TRBV5-1; j_gene: TRBJ1-2; d_gene: NA; abundance: NA; CDR3aa: CASSDGMSYGYTF; CDR3nt: TGCGCCAGCAGCGACGGGATGAGCTATGGCTACACCTTC
v_gene: TRBV7-9; j_gene: TRBJ1-2; d_gene: NA; abundance: NA; CDR3aa: CASSLDPQGGYTF; CDR3nt: TGTGCCAGCAGCTTAGACCCCCAGGGTGGCTACACCTTC
v_gene: TRBV4-3; j_gene: TRBJ1-1; d_gene: NA; abundance: NA; CDR3aa: CASSQDRVGARNTEAFF; CDR3nt: TGCGCCAGCAGCCAAGATAGAGTCGGAGCTCGAAACACTGAAGCTTTCTTT
v_gene: TRBV7-2; j_gene: TRBJ2-5; d_gene: NA; abundance: once; CDR3aa: CASSRRRGIQETQYF; CDR3nt: TGTGCCAGCAGCCGGCGGCGGGGCATCCAAGAGACCCAGTACTTC
v_gene: TRBV28; j_gene: TRBJ1-5; d_gene: TRBD1; abundance: NA; CDR3aa: CASSQDRVPQPQHF; CDR3nt: TGTGCCAGCAGCCAAGACAGGGTCCCTCAGCCCCAGCATTTT
v_gene: TRBV7-2; j_gene: TRBJ1-1; d_gene: NA; abundance: NA; CDR3aa: CASSSQMWNTEAFF; CDR3nt: TGTGCCAGCAGCTCCCAAATGTGGAACACTGAAGCTTTCTTT
v_gene: TRBV7-9; j_gene: TRBJ2-3; d_gene: TRBD1; abundance: NA; CDR3aa: CATLRRDSSTDTQYF; CDR3nt: TGTGCCACCCTTCGCCGGGACAGTTCCACAGATACGCAGTATTTT
v_gene: TRBV28; j_gene: TRBJ1-5; d_gene: NA; abundance: few; CDR3aa: CASRAGTTNPQYQPQHF; CDR3nt: TGTGCCAGCAGGGCCGGGACAACAAATCCACAGTATCAGCCCCAGCATTTT
v_gene: TRBV9; j_gene: TRBJ2-7; d_gene: NA; abundance: NA; CDR3aa: CASSPYSGNNYEQYF; CDR3nt: TGTGCCAGCAGCCCGTACTCCGGGAACAACTACGAGCAGTACTTC
v_gene: TRBV28; j_gene: TRBJ2-1; d_gene: NA; abundance: NA; CDR3aa: CASSHVPGSRNEQFF; CDR3nt: TGTGCCAGCAGCCACGTTCCCGGGAGTCGCAATGAGCAGTTCTTC
v_gene: TRBV30; j_gene: TRBJ2-5; d_gene: TRBD2; abundance: NA; CDR3aa: CAWSSSGSGETQYF; CDR3nt: TGTGCCTGGAGTTCTAGCGGGAGTGGAGAGACCCAGTACTTC
v_gene: TRBV28; j_gene: TRBJ2-1; d_gene: TRBD1; abundance: NA; CDR3aa: CASSTVGRDRGLF; CDR3nt: TGTGCCAGCAGTACCGTAGGGAGAGACAGGGGGCTCTTC
v_gene: TRBV5-1; j_gene: TRBJ1-6; d_gene: NA; abundance: NA; CDR3aa: CASSLAGGPGSPLHF; CDR3nt: TGCGCCAGCAGCTTGGCTGGAGGCCCTGGGTCACCCCTCCACTTT
v_gene: TRBV27; j_gene: TRBJ1-2; d_gene: TRBD1; abundance: NA; CDR3aa: CASSSYRGGGYTF; CDR3nt: TGTGCCAGCAGTTCATACAGGGGCGGGGGCTACACCTTC
v_gene: TRBV27; j_gene: TRBJ2-1; d_gene: TRBD1; abundance: NA; CDR3aa: CASSLGQGNEQFF; CDR3nt: TGTGCCAGCAGTTTGGGACAGGGCAATGAGCAGTTCTTC
v_gene: TRBV5-8; j_gene: TRBJ1-1; d_gene: TRBD1; abundance: NA; CDR3aa: CASSEGSDRGQLWDTEAFF; CDR3nt: TGTGCCAGCAGCGAGGGGTCGGACAGGGGGCAACTTTGGGACACTGAAGCTTTCTTT
v_gene: TRBV6-4; j_gene: TRBJ2-1; d_gene: NA; abundance: NA; CDR3aa: CASSPGRTFEQFF; CDR3nt: TGTGCCAGCAGCCCGGGTCGTACATTTGAGCAGTTCTTC
v_gene: TRBV19; j_gene: TRBJ2-1; d_gene: TRBD2; abundance: NA; CDR3aa: CATGLAGPRSSYNEQFF; CDR3nt: TGTGCCACCGGACTAGCGGGACCCCGTAGCTCCTACAATGAGCAGTTCTTC
v_gene: TRBV9; j_gene: TRBJ2-5; d_gene: NA; abundance: NA; CDR3aa: CASSAGETQYF; CDR3nt: TGTGCCAGCAGCGCCGGAGAGACCCAGTACTTC
v_gene: TRBV5-4; j_gene: TRBJ2-1; d_gene: TRBD2; abundance: NA; CDR3aa: CASSSGLVSDEQFF; CDR3nt: TGTGCCAGCAGTTCCGGACTAGTAAGCGATGAGCAGTTCTTC
v_gene: TRBV6-6; j_gene: TRBJ1-1; d_gene: NA; abundance: NA; CDR3aa: CASSYGTVNTEAFF; CDR3nt: TGTGCCAGCAGTTACGGGACTGTGAACACTGAAGCTTTCTTT
v_gene: TRBV4-2; j_gene: TRBJ2-1; d_gene: NA; abundance: once; CDR3aa: CASSQEFRGSYNEQFF; CDR3nt: TGTGCCAGCAGCCAAGAGTTCCGAGGCTCCTACAATGAGCAGTTCTTC
v_gene: TRBV2; j_gene: TRBJ2-5; d_gene: NA; abundance: NA; CDR3aa: CATAGRTETQYF; CDR3nt: TGTGCCACCGCGGGCAGGACAGAGACCCAGTACTTC
v_gene: TRBV10-3; j_gene: TRBJ2-2; d_gene: TRBD2; abundance: few; CDR3aa: CAISGGGRTGELFF; CDR3nt: TGTGCCATCAGCGGCGGGGGGCGGACCGGGGAGCTGTTTTTT
v_gene: TRBV7-3; j_gene: TRBJ1-1; d_gene: TRBD1; abundance: NA; CDR3aa: CASSLKTGLPFF; CDR3nt: TGTGCCAGCAGCTTAAAGACAGGGCTTCCTTTCTTT
v_gene: TRBV29-1; j_gene: TRBJ2-1; d_gene: TRBD1; abundance: NA; CDR3aa: CSVGRDRAYNEQFF; CDR3nt: TGCAGCGTTGGCCGGGACAGGGCCTACAATGAGCAGTTCTTC
v_gene: TRBV6-5; j_gene: TRBJ2-7; d_gene: NA; abundance: NA; CDR3aa: CASSYGRQTTGEQYF; CDR3nt: TGTGCCAGCAGTTACGGTCGGCAGACCACGGGCGAGCAGTACTTC